This T cell receptor beta chain is from a study of T-cell reconstitution after alpha-beta-depleted transplantation in children. CDR3 length: 15 residues. V was cut by 0 bases and J by 6 bases, with 11 bases left in between. The germline CDR1 and CDR2 sequences are SNHLY and FYNNEI. Unique molecular identifiers tagged the TCRbeta library. Each CDR3 protein is one row after TCRdb ran MiXCR on the PCR reads. The sample records about 130,000 distinct CDR3 sequences, roughly 9.7% being singletons. Study outcomes and limitations: Certain patients had high TCRbeta diversity at day 60, and it came from recipient T cells and thymic progenitors that survived. Alpha-beta T cells present about two months after transplant were reported to originate from several hundred expanded graft clones. One year after transplant, T-cell counts and diversity came mostly from newly produced T cells.

Of note for this clonotype: The antigen remains unidentified.

This clonotype was sampled from a girl under two years old who had a stem cell transplant for combined immunodeficiency, so the T cells may come from the graft donor. V and J are TRBV2 and TRBJ2-2; D gene ambiguous. Specimen: PBMCs, mostly from graft donor cells, collected 180 days after TCRalphabeta/CD19-depleted stem cell transplant. The CDR3 spells CASSEALRRPGELFF. The CDR3 DNA follows: TGTGCCAGCAGTGAAGCGCTTCGTCGGCCCGGGGAGCTGTTTTTT. Together with reference TRBV2 and TRBJ2-2, the CDR3 gives the full variable domain: EPEVTQTPSHQVTQMGQEVILRCVPISNHLYFYWYRQILGQKVEFLVSFYNNEISEKSEIFDDQFSVERPDGSNFTLKIRSTKLEDSAMYFCASSEALRRPGELFFGEGSRLTVL.